The clone carrying this T cell receptor (beta chain) appeared a single time. Using immunoSEQ multiplex PCR, the repertoire was profiled, and TCRdb retains in-frame clones only, with some absent. The data contain 15,000 to 20,000 clones, 76% of them singletons. Described time point: cycle 4 day 1 (C4D1), after less than 7 weeks of nivolumab. With no exception, relapse followed autologous stem cell transplantation in all patients, and brentuximab vedotin exposure varied. Each best response was a complete response, a partial response or progressive disease. This record comes from a study of PD-1 blockade in classical Hodgkin lymphoma. The TCR was taken from a human donor with classical Hodgkin lymphoma. The sequenced sample was peripheral blood mononuclear cells (PBMCs), obtained before the fourth cycle of nivolumab.

The CDR3 DNA reads as TGTGCCAGCAGCTTGTCAGATACGCAGTATTTT. Amino acid sequence: CASSLSDTQYF. The chain is built from TRBV7-9 and TRBJ2-3, with unresolved D. The CDR3 is made up of 11 amino acids. Germline V gives CDR1 SEHNR, CDR2 FQNEAQ (reference sequence). V was trimmed by 3 bases and J by 4 bases, leaving 2 bases between them.